This T cell receptor (beta chain) came from a study of cytomegalovirus exposure and HLA in healthy donors. There are 17 residues in the CDR3. V dropped 3 bases and J dropped 15; count of bases not matched to a gene: 18. Per the germline V gene, CDR1 is MDHEN and CDR2 is SYDVKM. PCR used 60 Vbeta primers and 13 Jbeta primers. Clones were read by immunoSEQ multiplex PCR, and TCRdb kept only the in-frame ones, dropping some. Here the sample spans roughly 200,000 clones, roughly 80% being singletons. Sequencing was done on a sample of PBMCs. This clonotype was obtained from a man aged 30-40 years in good health and CMV-seronegative. The chain combines TRBV28 with TRBJ2-4; TRBD2 aligns across 12 bases. DNA of the CDR3: TGTGCCAGCAGTTTTTCTCGTCCGGGACTAGCGGGCAAGAAGTGGTACTTC. This gives the protein CASSFSRPGLAGKKWYF.